There are a few counts of the clone carrying this TCR beta chain. What it binds is not known. This sample stems from a study of siplizumab effects on memory and regulatory T cells. V was pared by 4 bases and J by 1 base, with 13 bases between. Germline V gene lookup returns CDR1 SEHNR and CDR2 FQNEAQ (reference sequence). The CDR3 runs 15 residues. Data came from immunoSEQ multiplex PCR; TCRdb stores just in-frame clones and leaves some out. The sample has 50,000 to 60,000 clones, roughly 87% seen once. Regarding the study as a whole: Major contributors to the alloresponse seemed to be naive T cells, which also appeared more diverse than memory cells.

This sequence was found in a human donor in good health. The rearrangement uses TRBV7-9 and TRBJ1-1; D is unresolved. Sequencing was performed on naive CD8+ T cells sorted from blood. The CDR3 loop reads CASSSATSQNTEAFF. The CDR3 region has the DNA TGTGCCAGCAGCTCGGCGACCAGCCAGAACACTGAAGCTTTCTTT. The entire variable domain, with the rest obtained from reference TRBV7-9 and TRBJ1-1, is as follows: DTGVSQNPRHKITKRGQNVTFRCDPISEHNRLYWYRQTLGQGPEFLTYFQNEAQLEKSRLLSDRFSAERPKGSFSTLEIQRTEQGDSAMYLCASSSATSQNTEAFFGQGTRLTVV.